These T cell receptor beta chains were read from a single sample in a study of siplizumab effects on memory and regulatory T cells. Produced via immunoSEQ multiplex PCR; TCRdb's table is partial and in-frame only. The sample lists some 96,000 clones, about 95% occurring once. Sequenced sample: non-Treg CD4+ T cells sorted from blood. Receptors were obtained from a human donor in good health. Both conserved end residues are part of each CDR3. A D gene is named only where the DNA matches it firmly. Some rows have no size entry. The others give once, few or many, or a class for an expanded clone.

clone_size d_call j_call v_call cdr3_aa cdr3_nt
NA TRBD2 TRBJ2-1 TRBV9 CASSARTSGDEQFF TGTGCCAGCAGCGCACGGACTAGCGGTGATGAGCAGTTCTTC
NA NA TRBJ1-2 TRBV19 CASSPAGNYGYTF TGTGCCAGTAGCCCCGCGGGGAACTATGGCTACACCTTC
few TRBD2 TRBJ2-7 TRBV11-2 CASSFPVAGGPRDEQYF TGTGCCAGCAGCTTTCCGGTAGCGGGAGGGCCTAGGGACGAGCAGTACTTC
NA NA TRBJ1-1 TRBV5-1 CASSFSGDTEAFF TGCGCCAGCAGCTTTTCGGGGGACACTGAAGCTTTCTTT
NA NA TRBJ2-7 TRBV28 CASSLGAKTLSYEQYF TGTGCCAGCAGTCTGGGGGCAAAGACCCTGTCCTACGAGCAGTACTTC
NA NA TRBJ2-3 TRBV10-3 CATGTDTQYF TGTGCCACGGGGACAGATACGCAGTATTTT
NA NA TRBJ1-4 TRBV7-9 CASSLAGLEKLFF TGTGCCAGCAGCTTAGCCGGGCTTGAAAAACTGTTTTTT
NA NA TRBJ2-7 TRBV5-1 CASSFEDQLTRQYF TGCGCCAGCAGCTTCGAGGACCAGCTAACACGGCAGTACTTC
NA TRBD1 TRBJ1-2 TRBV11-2 CASSFRGGTALNYGYTF TGTGCCAGCAGCTTTAGGGGGGGGACAGCATTGAACTATGGCTACACCTTC
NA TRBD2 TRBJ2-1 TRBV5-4 CASSLLAGSYNEQFF TGTGCCAGCAGCTTGTTAGCGGGATCCTACAATGAGCAGTTCTTC
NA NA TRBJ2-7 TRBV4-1 CASSQDQLVYEQYF TGCGCCAGCAGCCAAGATCAACTAGTATACGAGCAGTACTTC
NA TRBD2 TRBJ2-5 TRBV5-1 CASSFPLAGKETQYF TGCGCCAGCAGCTTCCCGTTAGCGGGGAAAGAGACCCAGTACTTC
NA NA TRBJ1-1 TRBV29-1 CSVERGGNTEAFF TGCAGCGTTGAACGGGGGGGGAACACTGAAGCTTTCTTT
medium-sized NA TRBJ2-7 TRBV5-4 CASSSPLREPREQYF TGTGCCAGCAGCTCACCCTTAAGGGAGCCCCGGGAGCAGTACTTC
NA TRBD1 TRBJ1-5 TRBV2 CASTRGTGGIQPQHF TGTGCCAGCACCCGCGGGACAGGGGGTATTCAGCCCCAGCATTTT
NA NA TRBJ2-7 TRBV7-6 CASSLSTSLTYEQYF TGTGCCAGCAGCTTATCTACCTCCCTGACGTACGAGCAGTACTTC
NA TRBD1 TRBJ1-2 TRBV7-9 CASSLTRTGSHGYTF TGTGCCAGCAGCCTTACGCGGACAGGGTCCCATGGCTACACCTTC
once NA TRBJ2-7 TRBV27 CARPPWTELYEQYF TGTGCCAGACCACCCTGGACTGAACTCTACGAGCAGTACTTC
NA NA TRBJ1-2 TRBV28 CASSLGGGTNYGYTF TGTGCCAGCAGTTTAGGAGGGGGGACGAACTATGGCTACACCTTC
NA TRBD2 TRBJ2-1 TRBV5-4 CASSRAPSGSVNEQFF TGTGCCAGCAGCCGAGCCCCCAGCGGGAGTGTGAATGAGCAGTTCTTC
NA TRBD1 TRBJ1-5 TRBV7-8 CASSLGTGGAQPQHF TGTGCCAGCAGCTTAGGGACAGGGGGCGCGCAGCCCCAGCATTTT
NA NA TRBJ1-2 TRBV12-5 CASGFFPQPHGQSNYGYTF TGTGCTAGTGGTTTTTTCCCCCAACCTCACGGACAGTCTAACTATGGCTACACCTTC
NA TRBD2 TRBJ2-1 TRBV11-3 CASSAGTTNEQFF TGTGCCAGCAGCGCCGGGACTACTAATGAGCAGTTCTTC
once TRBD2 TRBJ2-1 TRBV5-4 CASSATSDTYNEQFF TGTGCCAGCAGCGCGACTAGCGACACCTACAATGAGCAGTTCTTC
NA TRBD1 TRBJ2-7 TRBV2 CASSYSGQTYEQYF TGTGCCAGCAGTTATTCGGGACAGACCTACGAGCAGTACTTC
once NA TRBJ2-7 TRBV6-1 CASRTGSGSYEQYF TGTGCCAGCAGGACGGGATCCGGGTCCTACGAGCAGTACTTC
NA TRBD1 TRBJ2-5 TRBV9 CASSVGSGGGETQYF TGTGCCAGCAGCGTAGGGTCAGGGGGCGGGGAGACCCAGTACTTC
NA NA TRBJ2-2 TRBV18 CASSRETEGTGELFF TGTGCCAGCTCACGAGAAACCGAAGGAACCGGGGAGCTGTTTTTT
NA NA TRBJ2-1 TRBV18 CASSPLPGWPFF TGTGCCAGCTCACCACTTCCGGGGTGGCCGTTCTTC
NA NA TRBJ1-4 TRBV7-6 CASSLGGSNEKLFF TGTGCCAGCAGCTTAGGGGGGTCTAATGAAAAACTGTTTTTT
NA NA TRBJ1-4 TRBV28 CASSSLQAAGEKLFF TGTGCCAGCAGTTCCCTACAGGCAGCTGGTGAAAAACTGTTTTTT
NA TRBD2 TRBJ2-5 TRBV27 CASSTGTSGSETQYF TGTGCCAGCAGCACCGGGACTAGCGGGAGTGAGACCCAGTACTTC
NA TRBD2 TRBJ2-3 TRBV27 CASSSPTSGYSDTQYF TGTGCCAGCAGTTCACCGACTAGCGGGTATTCAGATACGCAGTATTTT
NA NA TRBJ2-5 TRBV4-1 CASSQEGHGRETQYF TGCGCCAGCAGCCAAGAAGGGCATGGGAGGGAGACCCAGTACTTC
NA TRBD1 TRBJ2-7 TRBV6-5 CASSSSGTGDREQYF TGTGCCAGCAGTTCATCCGGGACAGGGGATCGCGAGCAGTACTTC
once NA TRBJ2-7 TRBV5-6 CASSSTRPLTSYEQYF TGTGCCAGCAGCTCGACCCGGCCACTAACTTCCTACGAGCAGTACTTC
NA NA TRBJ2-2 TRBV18 CASSPGQTQVAGELFF TGTGCCAGCTCACCAGGACAGACCCAAGTAGCCGGGGAGCTGTTTTTT
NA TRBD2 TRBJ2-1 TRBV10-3 CAIGTSGTFYNEQFF TGTGCCATCGGGACTAGCGGGACGTTCTACAATGAGCAGTTCTTC
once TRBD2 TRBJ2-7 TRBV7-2 CASSLQGGLAGVEQYF TGTGCCAGCAGCCTCCAAGGCGGCCTAGCGGGAGTCGAGCAGTACTTC
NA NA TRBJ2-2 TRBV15 CATSREGETGELFF TGTGCCACCAGCAGAGAGGGGGAGACCGGGGAGCTGTTTTTT
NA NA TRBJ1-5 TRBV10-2 CASRQTAGNQPQHF TGCGCCAGCAGGCAAACTGCGGGCAATCAGCCCCAGCATTTT
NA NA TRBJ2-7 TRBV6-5 CASSYGTGTLRQYF TGTGCCAGCAGTTACGGGACCGGGACACTGAGGCAGTACTTC
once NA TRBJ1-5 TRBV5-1 CASSTGTGEQPQHF TGCGCCAGCAGCACCGGGACGGGCGAGCAGCCCCAGCATTTT
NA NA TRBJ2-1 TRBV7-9 CASSLNRDGKYNEQFF TGTGCCAGCAGCTTAAATCGGGACGGGAAGTACAATGAGCAGTTCTTC
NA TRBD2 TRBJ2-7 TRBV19 CASSAPGLAGYEQYF TGTGCCAGTAGTGCCCCGGGACTAGCGGGTTACGAGCAGTACTTC
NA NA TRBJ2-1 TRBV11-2 CASSLNLAREYNEQFF TGTGCCAGCAGCTTAAACCTTGCTAGGGAGTACAATGAGCAGTTCTTC
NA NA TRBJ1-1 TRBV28 CASRLRGEAFF TGTGCCAGCAGACTCCGGGGTGAAGCTTTCTTT
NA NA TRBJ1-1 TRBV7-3 CASSYRDGGSEAFF TGTGCCAGCAGCTATAGGGACGGCGGGTCTGAAGCTTTCTTT
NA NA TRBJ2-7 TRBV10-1 CASTQPWVYDEQYF TGCGCCAGCACGCAGCCTTGGGTTTACGACGAGCAGTACTTC
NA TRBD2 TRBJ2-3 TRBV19 CASSPGGAGGDTQYF TGTGCCAGTAGCCCGGGAGGAGCGGGAGGAGATACGCAGTATTTT